Sequencing of this TCR beta chain was carried out in a study of T cells in Graves' hyperthyroidism and ophthalmopathy. Trimming left V 9 bases short and J 0 bases short, with 9 bases between. Germline loops: CDR1 LNHDA, CDR2 SQIVND (reference sequence). There are 13 residues in the CDR3. Whole-study findings and limits: Within blood appeared most thyroid clonotypes that had expanded above 0.001.

This clonotype was counted only a few times. Antigen specificity is unknown. Researchers took RNA transcripts and amplified the TCR beta CDR3 regions from them. Initially, a first-round RT-PCR of the TCR CDR3 employed the HTBI primer set. Each CDR3 protein is one row after TCRdb ran MiXCR on the multiplex PCR reads. The sample holds about 640,000 distinct CDR3 sequences; more than 20% are singletons and the top ten take around a third. Sequencing used blood. The J gene is TRBJ2-1, the V gene TRBV19; D not certain. This receptor was obtained from a man aged 30 to 39 with Graves' ophthalmopathy. In nucleotides, the CDR3 is TGTGCCAGCCGACTCAGCTCCTACAATGAGCAGTTCTTC. This gives the protein CASRLSSYNEQFF.